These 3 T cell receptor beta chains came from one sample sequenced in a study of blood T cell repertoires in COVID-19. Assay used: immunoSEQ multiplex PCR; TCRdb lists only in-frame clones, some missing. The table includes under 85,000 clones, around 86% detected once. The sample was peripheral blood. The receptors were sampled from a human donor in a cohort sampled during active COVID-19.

The CDR3 DNA sequence: TGTGCCAGCAGCCACAGTGACAGGAACACTGAAGCTTTCTTT. Amino acids: CASSHSDRNTEAFF. This chain links TRBV3-1 (or the pseudogene TRBV3-2) with TRBJ1-1, with D perhaps TRBD1 (5 bases). The length of the CDR3 is 14 residues. The V end lost 3 bases, the J end lost 1 base, and 9 bases lay between the germline ends. Germline V lookup: CDR1 LGHDT, CDR2 YNNKEL (reference sequence).

As DNA, the CDR3 is TGTGCCAGCACGACAGGGGGCGGGGGCTACACCTTC. This gives the protein CASTTGGGGYTF. The chain is built from TRBV28 and TRBJ1-2; 10 nucleotides match TRBD1. The V and J ends lost 7 bases and 8 bases, in that order; junction bases with no gene match: 4. From germline, CDR1 is MDHEN and CDR2 SYDVKM. The CDR3 covers 12 residues.

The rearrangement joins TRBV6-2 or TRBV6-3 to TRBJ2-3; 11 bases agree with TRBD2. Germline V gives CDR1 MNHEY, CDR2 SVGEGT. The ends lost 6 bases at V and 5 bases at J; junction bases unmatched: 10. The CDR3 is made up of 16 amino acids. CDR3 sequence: CASSPSGLAAGDTQYF. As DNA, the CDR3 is TGTGCCAGCAGCCCGTCGGGACTAGCGGCAGGAGATACGCAGTATTTT.